What follows describes a single TCR beta chain. Losses at the gene ends were 5 bases for V and 6 bases for J; bases not matched to a gene: 4. The CDR3 extends over 14 amino acids. Germline V gene sequence: CDR1 MNHEY, CDR2 SMNVEV (reference sequence). This entry is derived from a study of control samples from healthy donors and cancer patients. Produced via immunoSEQ multiplex PCR; TCRdb's table is partial and in-frame only. The sample has under 150,000 clones, over 75% seen once. V is TRBV27 and J is TRBJ1-6; 7 bases align to TRBD1. The specimen was blood. The source is a man aged 55 to 70 in good health. CDR3 sequence reads: CASSNRGFNSPLHF. The DNA for the CDR3 is TGTGCCAGCAGTAACAGGGGTTTTAATTCACCCCTCCACTTT.